This T cell receptor beta chain is drawn from a study of blood T cells in healthy people across ages. General study points: Higher diversity and more naive CD4+ cells were features of long-lived donors, compared to aged donors.

A J-beta primer mix and a sample-barcoded 5' primer were used in a second PCR of roughly 7 to 12 cycles. MiXCR, run by TCRdb on the 5' RACE reads, gives a single entry per CDR3 protein. The data hold approximately 800,000 distinct CDR3 sequences, with 53% observed a single time. A remark on this clonotype: No antigen is known for it.

CDR3 length: 13 residues. Trimming removed 5 bases from V and 4 bases from J, with 10 bases in between. Germline V gene lookup returns CDR1 SGHAT and CDR2 FQDESV (reference sequence). This clonotype was sampled from a man older than 75 in good health. The V gene is TRBV11-1, the J gene TRBJ2-3; tentatively, D is TRBD2 (6 bases). Sequencing used blood. CDR3 sequence reads: CASSPDYPDTQYF. The DNA for the CDR3 is TGTGCCAGCAGCCCGGACTACCCAGATACGCAGTATTTT. The variable domain in full, with the rest retrieved from reference TRBV11-1 and TRBJ2-3, is EAEVAQSPRYKITEKSQAVAFWCDPISGHATLYWYRQILGQGPELLVQFQDESVVDDSQLPKDRFSAERLKGVDSTLKIQPAELGDSAMYLCASSPDYPDTQYFGPGTRLTVL.